These T cell receptor beta chains were read from a single sample in a study of type 1 and type 2 diabetes patients. TCRdb reprocessed the multiplex PCR reads with MiXCR, giving one entry per CDR3 protein. The sample records about 270,000 distinct CDR3 sequences, over 45% being singletons. The sample taken for sequencing was peripheral blood mononuclear cells (PBMCs). All receptors come from a man aged 18 to 29 with type 2 diabetes. Each CDR3 is given with its conserved first and last residue. D genes are given only for firm matches. Clone size, where shown, is once, few, many, or a class for clones that have expanded.

v_gene: TRBV5-1
j_gene: TRBJ2-5
d_gene: TRBD2
abundance: few
CDR3nt: TGCGCCAGCAGTTTAACAGGACAACTAGCGGGCGGGGAGACCCAGTACTTC
CDR3aa: CASSLTGQLAGGETQYF

v_gene: TRBV6-1
j_gene: TRBJ1-2
d_gene: TRBD1
abundance: .
CDR3nt: TGTGCCAGCAGTAGGGACAGAGAATATGGCTACACCTTC
CDR3aa: CASSRDREYGYTF

v_gene: TRBV30
j_gene: TRBJ2-1
d_gene: .
abundance: few
CDR3nt: TGTGCCTGGAGTATAAGACTAGTCGGCGCAACTTACTACAATGAGCAGTTCTTC
CDR3aa: CAWSIRLVGATYYNEQFF

v_gene: TRBV4-1
j_gene: TRBJ2-7
d_gene: TRBD1
abundance: .
CDR3nt: TGCGCCAGCAGCCAGAGACAACCGGGACAGGGATTCCACGAGCAGTACTTC
CDR3aa: CASSQRQPGQGFHEQYF

v_gene: TRBV6-5
j_gene: TRBJ2-1
d_gene: .
abundance: .
CDR3nt: TGTGCCAGCAGTGATATCTCCCCCCTCGACCGACCGGAGCAGTTCTTC
CDR3aa: CASSDISPLDRPEQFF

v_gene: TRBV5-1
j_gene: TRBJ2-3
d_gene: TRBD1
abundance: .
CDR3nt: TGCGCCAGCAGGGCCGGGACAGGGGTATGGTTTACGCAGTATTTT
CDR3aa: CASRAGTGVWFTQYF

v_gene: TRBV30
j_gene: TRBJ2-2
d_gene: TRBD1
abundance: few
CDR3nt: TGTGCCTGGAAGGGAAGGACAGGTCGGCTGTTTTTT
CDR3aa: CAWKGRTGRLFF

v_gene: TRBV2
j_gene: TRBJ2-7
d_gene: .
abundance: many
CDR3nt: TGTGCCAGCGGATACAGGGACGAGCAGTACTTC
CDR3aa: CASGYRDEQYF

v_gene: TRBV20-1
j_gene: TRBJ2-7
d_gene: TRBD1
abundance: .
CDR3nt: TGCAGTGCTAGACCCGGGACAGCCTCCAGCTCCTACGAGCAGTACTTC
CDR3aa: CSARPGTASSSYEQYF

v_gene: TRBV10-1
j_gene: TRBJ2-5
d_gene: .
abundance: once
CDR3nt: TGCGCCAGCAGTGACCAGGAACAGAAAGAGACCCAGTACTTC
CDR3aa: CASSDQEQKETQYF

v_gene: TRBV15
j_gene: TRBJ2-7
d_gene: .
abundance: few
CDR3nt: TGTGCCACCAGCAGAGATCACGGACAGAGTTACGAGCAGTACTTC
CDR3aa: CATSRDHGQSYEQYF

v_gene: TRBV19
j_gene: TRBJ2-5
d_gene: .
abundance: few
CDR3nt: TGTGCCAGTAGTCCAGAAGCACGAGAGACCCAGTACTTC
CDR3aa: CASSPEARETQYF

v_gene: TRBV7-6
j_gene: TRBJ2-1
d_gene: .
abundance: .
CDR3nt: TGTGCCAGCAGCTCTTTTATCGGGGCCAATGAGCAGTTCTTC
CDR3aa: CASSSFIGANEQFF

v_gene: TRBV2
j_gene: TRBJ2-2
d_gene: .
abundance: few
CDR3nt: TGTGCCAGTCGCGGGGATGAGAGAGCAAGGGTCACCGGGGAGCTGTTTTTT
CDR3aa: CASRGDERARVTGELFF

v_gene: TRBV4-3
j_gene: TRBJ1-2
d_gene: .
abundance: once
CDR3nt: TGCGCCAGCAGCCAAGACCACAGGGTTCCAGCTAACTATGGCTACACCTTC
CDR3aa: CASSQDHRVPANYGYTF

v_gene: TRBV7-9
j_gene: TRBJ1-1
d_gene: .
abundance: .
CDR3nt: TGTGCCAGCTCTGGTAGGAGGGGGGGCGAAGCTTTCTTT
CDR3aa: CASSGRRGGEAFF

v_gene: TRBV9
j_gene: TRBJ1-1
d_gene: .
abundance: .
CDR3nt: TGTGCCAGCAGCGAAATGACAGGGAACACTGAAGCTTTCTTT
CDR3aa: CASSEMTGNTEAFF

v_gene: TRBV28
j_gene: TRBJ2-5
d_gene: TRBD2
abundance: .
CDR3nt: TGTGCCAGCAGTTTCGGGCTAGCGGGAAGGGGGGAGACCCAGTACTTC
CDR3aa: CASSFGLAGRGETQYF

v_gene: TRBV11-3
j_gene: TRBJ1-1
d_gene: .
abundance: .
CDR3nt: TGTGCCAGCAGCTTAGGGACGACAGCTGAAGCTTTCTTT
CDR3aa: CASSLGTTAEAFF

v_gene: TRBV20-1
j_gene: TRBJ2-5
d_gene: .
abundance: .
CDR3nt: TGCAGTGCTAAGATGGGAGAGACCCAGTACTTC
CDR3aa: CSAKMGETQYF

v_gene: TRBV4-1
j_gene: TRBJ1-2
d_gene: .
abundance: .
CDR3nt: TGCGCCAGCAGCGAAGTGGACCGTACTTATGGCTACACCTTC
CDR3aa: CASSEVDRTYGYTF

v_gene: TRBV20-1
j_gene: TRBJ2-2
d_gene: .
abundance: .
CDR3nt: TGCAGTGCTAGGTCTCACACCGGGGAGCTGTTTTTT
CDR3aa: CSARSHTGELFF

v_gene: TRBV19
j_gene: TRBJ2-7
d_gene: .
abundance: few
CDR3nt: TGTGCCAGTAGTTCCTACGGGGGGCACTCCTACGAGCAGTACTTC
CDR3aa: CASSSYGGHSYEQYF

v_gene: TRBV11-1
j_gene: TRBJ2-5
d_gene: TRBD1
abundance: .
CDR3nt: TGTGCCAGCAGCCAAGAGGGACAGGGAGTGACCCAGTACTTC
CDR3aa: CASSQEGQGVTQYF

v_gene: TRBV19
j_gene: TRBJ1-1
d_gene: .
abundance: many
CDR3nt: TGTGCCAGTAGTATGAGGGGAGGTAACACTGAAGCTTTCTTT
CDR3aa: CASSMRGGNTEAFF

v_gene: TRBV12-3/TRBV12-4
j_gene: TRBJ1-5
d_gene: .
abundance: .
CDR3nt: TGTGCCAGCAGTTTACGGCAGTACCAGCATTTT
CDR3aa: CASSLRQYQHF

v_gene: TRBV28
j_gene: TRBJ1-6
d_gene: .
abundance: .
CDR3nt: TGTGCCAGCAGGACGGGGTTGAACTATAATTCACCCCTCCACTTT
CDR3aa: CASRTGLNYNSPLHF

v_gene: TRBV12-5
j_gene: TRBJ2-7
d_gene: .
abundance: .
CDR3nt: TGTGCTAGTGGTTTGGGAGGCCCTGAGCAGTACTTC
CDR3aa: CASGLGGPEQYF

v_gene: TRBV19
j_gene: TRBJ1-1
d_gene: .
abundance: few
CDR3nt: TGTGCCAGTATTAGGGGGACCGGGAGAACACCTGAAGCTTTCTTT
CDR3aa: CASIRGTGRTPEAFF

v_gene: TRBV10-3
j_gene: TRBJ1-5
d_gene: TRBD1
abundance: few
CDR3nt: TGTGCCATCAGTGAGTCCTGGCAGGGGGCGATTTCGAGCAATCAGCCCCAGCATTTT
CDR3aa: CAISESWQGAISSNQPQHF

v_gene: TRBV10-1
j_gene: TRBJ2-1
d_gene: TRBD2
abundance: .
CDR3nt: TGCGCCAGCAGTGAGAGAAGCGGGACGGACAATGAGCAGTTCTTC
CDR3aa: CASSERSGTDNEQFF

v_gene: TRBV20-1
j_gene: TRBJ2-1
d_gene: TRBD2
abundance: .
CDR3nt: TGCAGTGCTAGATATTATGGGGCGGGAGAGCCAGGATGGGTGCGGAATGAGCAGTTCTTC
CDR3aa: CSARYYGAGEPGWVRNEQFF